This T cell receptor beta chain was obtained from a study of CD8+ T cells in alopecia areata. General study findings and limits: Many expanded lesional clones persisted in scalp and blood during tofacitinib.

This sample's treatment: oral pan-JAK inhibitor, 5-10 mg twice daily. Peripheral blood samples and lesional scalp punch biopsies were obtained from alopecia areata patients. This clone was observed a few times. Its matching antigen is unknown. The CDR3 totals 15 residues. Germline V gene sequence: CDR1 SGHTA, CDR2 FQGNSA. V shed 5 bases, J shed 2 bases, and the junction held 6 bases outside the gene matches. RNA was isolated and reverse transcribed to cDNA, the sequencing template. The data were produced by immunoSEQ multiplex PCR, yet TCRdb's version contains in-frame clones alone and is incomplete. The sample has around 150,000 clones, about three fifths seen once.

The clonotype originates from a human donor with alopecia areata. The V call is TRBV7-2, the J call TRBJ2-1; 7 bases match TRBD2. This material consisted of CD4+ T cells sorted from blood, taken at week 4, from a patient treated with tofacitinib. In nucleotides, the CDR3 is TGTGCCAGCAGCCTCCGGGGGGAAACCTACAATGAGCAGTTCTTC. Translated: CASSLRGETYNEQFF.